The clone carrying this T cell receptor (beta chain) came up many times. Its target is not known. Germline loops: CDR1 SEHNR, CDR2 FQNEAQ (reference sequence). Trimming took 7 bases from V and 0 from J, leaving 19 bases between them. This CDR3 is 18 amino acids long. The entry originates in a study of radiotherapy plus CTLA-4 blockade in lung cancer. About the study: About 17% of enrolled patients responded objectively, and roughly 31% had disease control.

This table comes from immunoSEQ multiplex PCR, and its TCRdb copy is limited to in-frame clones, with some not included. The sample includes around 42,000 clones, roughly 60% of them seen just once. The study gave focal radiation plus ipilimumab CTLA-4 blockade to patients with chemo-refractory metastatic non-small-cell lung cancer. Study outcomes and limitations: Radiotherapy was combined with ipilimumab, and tumor-derived TCR clones then expanded in blood.

This specimen was peripheral blood, taken from a patient treated with radiotherapy plus ipilimumab. The TCR originated in a human donor with non-small cell lung cancer who had a partial response to radiotherapy plus ipilimumab. The chain uses TRBV7-9 and TRBJ2-6, with D unclear. In nucleotides, the CDR3 is TGTGCCAGCACCTCCTCCGTTCGTGGCTCCTCTGGGGCCAACGTCCTGACTTTC. Amino acid sequence: CASTSSVRGSSGANVLTF. Full variable domain (missing parts from reference TRBV7-9 and TRBJ2-6): DTGVSQNPRHKITKRGQNVTFRCDPISEHNRLYWYRQTLGQGPEFLTYFQNEAQLEKSRLLSDRFSAERPKGSFSTLEIQRTEQGDSAMYLCASTSSVRGSSGANVLTFGAGSRLTVL.